Listed below are T cell receptor beta chains from one sample, sequenced in a study of cytomegalovirus exposure and HLA in healthy donors. TCRdb's copy holds only in-frame clones and misses some; the assay was immunoSEQ multiplex PCR. The table records about 140,000 clones, around 86% of them present only once. Sequenced material: PBMCs. These receptors were obtained from a female donor in good health and CMV-seronegative. Each CDR3 is given with its conserved first and last residue. A D gene is named only where the DNA matches it firmly. Expanded clones get a size class; other rows say once, few or many, or leave the size out.

>TRBJ2-7|TRBV19|TRBD2|-
TGTGCCAGTAGTAAAGTAGCGGGAGAGTCCTACGAGCAGTACTTC
CASSKVAGESYEQYF
>TRBJ2-7|TRBV29-1|-|-
TGCAGCGTTGAAGGGGGAGGCTACGAGCAGTACTTC
CSVEGGGYEQYF
>TRBJ1-2|TRBV5-4|TRBD1|-
TGTGCCAGCAGCTCTCCGGGACAGGGCCTCTATGGCTACACCTTC
CASSSPGQGLYGYTF
>TRBJ2-2|TRBV7-3|-|-
TGTGCCAGCAGCTTAAGACCCCCGGGCACCGGGGAGCTGTTTTTT
CASSLRPPGTGELFF
>TRBJ2-5|TRBV18|-|few
TGTGCCAGCTCACCTCAGGGTGGTGAGACCCAGTACTTC
CASSPQGGETQYF
>TRBJ2-5|TRBV6-1|-|-
TGTGCCAGCAGTGAACTAGCGACCCTAGGGGAGCAGTACTTC
CASSELATLGEQYF
>TRBJ2-2|TRBV5-1|-|once
TGCGCCAGCAGCTTGGGACCCCGGGGGACCGGGGAGCTGTTTTTT
CASSLGPRGTGELFF
>TRBJ2-5|TRBV30|TRBD1|-
TGTGCCTGGAGGAAGGGACAGGCAAATCAAGAGACCCAGTACTTC
CAWRKGQANQETQYF
>TRBJ2-6|TRBV2|-|few
TGTGCCAGCAGTGAAGCGGCCGGACAGCTGTACTTCTCTGGGGCCAACGTCCTGACTTTC
CASSEAAGQLYFSGANVLTF
>TRBJ2-1|TRBV30|TRBD2|-
TGTGCCTGGAGTGGGCTGGGCGGGAGATACAATGAGCAGTTCTTC
CAWSGLGGRYNEQFF
>TRBJ2-7|TRBV27|-|-
TGTGCCAGCAGTTCAACCGGGTCTTCCTACGAGCAGTACTTC
CASSSTGSSYEQYF
>TRBJ1-1|TRBV6-1|-|-
TGTGCCAGCAGTGACAGGGTCTACACTGAAGCTTTCTTT
CASSDRVYTEAFF
>TRBJ2-5|TRBV4-1|-|-
TGCGCCAGCAGCCCCACAATCTCGTACCAAGAGACCCAGTACTTC
CASSPTISYQETQYF
>TRBJ1-5|TRBV6-5|-|-
TGTGCCAGCAGGCCACAGGCTTATAGCAATCAGCCCCAGCATTTT
CASRPQAYSNQPQHF
>TRBJ2-5|TRBV6-6|TRBD2|-
TGTGCCAGCAGTCTTTCGGGGGGAGGCGAGACCCAGTACTTC
CASSLSGGGETQYF
>TRBJ2-3|TRBV4-2|-|once
TGTGCCAGCAGCCCACCACAAGGGGAGGTGACAGATACGCAGTATTTT
CASSPPQGEVTDTQYF
>TRBJ2-1|TRBV19|TRBD2|-
TGTGCCAGTAGTGCAGCGGGAGGGCCCTACAATGAGCAGTTCTTC
CASSAAGGPYNEQFF
>TRBJ2-1|TRBV6-6|TRBD2|-
TGTGCCAGCAGTTACTCGAGAACGGGAGGGTACAATGAGCAGTTCTTC
CASSYSRTGGYNEQFF
>TRBJ1-2|TRBV25-1|-|-
TGTGCCAGCAGCGCCTTGGTAGAGGGTGGCTACACCTTC
CASSALVEGGYTF
>TRBJ2-3|TRBV9|TRBD1|-
TGTGCCAGCAGCGGAGGGACAGGGTTCACAGATACGCAGTATTTT
CASSGGTGFTDTQYF
>TRBJ2-1|TRBV5-1|TRBD1|-
TGCGCCAGCAGCTTAAGTCCGGGACAGGGGGCATGGGAGCAGTTCTTC
CASSLSPGQGAWEQFF
>TRBJ2-1|TRBV30|TRBD2|-
TGTGCCTGGGGACTAGCGGGAGTGGATGAGCAGTTCTTC
CAWGLAGVDEQFF
>TRBJ2-3|TRBV19|TRBD1|-
TGTGCCAGCGACGCCGGGACAGGCCCATATACGCAGTATTTT
CASDAGTGPYTQYF
>TRBJ2-7|TRBV7-9|TRBD2|-
TGTGCCAGCAGTCCTAAGGGACTAGCGTTTCCCTACGAGCAGTACTTC
CASSPKGLAFPYEQYF
>TRBJ2-7|TRBV28|TRBD1|-
TGTGCCAGCAGCCTTACCCGGACAGGGTTTCGCGAGCAGTACTTC
CASSLTRTGFREQYF
>TRBJ2-7|TRBV5-1|-|-
TGCGCCAGCAGCTTGGAGCGGAACTACGAGCAGTACTTC
CASSLERNYEQYF
>TRBJ1-1|TRBV6-5|TRBD1|few
TGTGCCAGCAGTGCGCACAGGGGGCGCGACACTGAAGCTTTCTTT
CASSAHRGRDTEAFF